These T cell receptor beta chains were read from a single sample in a study of monozygotic twins with inflammatory bowel disease. TCRdb derives one entry per CDR3 protein from the 5' RACE reads, leaving out DNA. Recorded for this sample: about 300,000 distinct CDR3 sequences. Material for sequencing was blood. The receptors originated from a human donor with ulcerative colitis or Crohn's disease, or a healthy co-twin of an affected twin (not recorded which). The CDR3 runs from the conserved cysteine through the conserved F or W.

j_gene,v_gene,CDR3aa
TRBJ1-2,TRBV12-3/TRBV12-4,CASSPGAADPNYGYTF
TRBJ1-1,TRBV6-1,CASTPGGFAALDTEAFF
TRBJ2-7,TRBV6-2/TRBV6-3,CASSLNRGFYEQYF
TRBJ2-2,TRBV20-1,CSARTSGGAGGELFF
TRBJ1-3,TRBV5-5,CASSSGPSGAGNTIYF
TRBJ2-2,TRBV7-2,CASTQGAGGGTGELFF
TRBJ2-7,TRBV10-3,CAISAAGSSYEQYF
TRBJ2-7,TRBV5-6,CASSQIAGTSGTRRNF
TRBJ1-1,TRBV5-1,CASSLGLGDTEAFF
TRBJ2-1,TRBV15,CATSRNNEQFF
TRBJ1-1,TRBV7-8,CASSFTGDTEAFF
TRBJ1-3,TRBV15,CATSREMGGPGNTIYF
TRBJ2-1,TRBV10-3,CAIRTGTGNNEQFF
TRBJ1-1,TRBV7-9,CASSLGETANTEAFF
TRBJ2-1,TRBV24-1,CATRLGGHNEQFF
TRBJ2-7,TRBV9,CASSPQGTYYEQYF
TRBJ1-4,TRBV7-2,CASSKHPVRIGEKLFF
TRBJ2-3,TRBV21-1,CASSKGGKSTDTQYF
TRBJ2-2,TRBV5-1,CASGQGANTGELFF
TRBJ2-5,TRBV29-1,CSVRRGQETQYF
TRBJ1-1,TRBV5-1,CASSLGNEAFF
TRBJ1-5,TRBV20-1,CSAREIRARYNQPQHF
TRBJ1-1,TRBV4-1,CASSPPDRLNTEAFF
TRBJ1-3,TRBV5-1,CASSTGQSSGNTIYF
TRBJ1-6,TRBV5-1,CASSPGDRNNSPLHF
TRBJ2-7,TRBV20-1,CSAKSGIRREQYF
TRBJ1-6,TRBV5-1,CASNPTGTSSPLHF
TRBJ2-7,TRBV5-1,CASSYPGYEQYF
TRBJ1-5,TRBV20-1,CSAQTGDQPQHF
TRBJ2-5,TRBV30,CARRVLETQYF
TRBJ1-1,TRBV5-1,CASRLAPGGAFF
TRBJ2-3,TRBV6-2/TRBV6-3,CASSYGGSYTDTQYF
TRBJ1-6,TRBV25-1,CASSGAGASSPLHF
TRBJ1-4,TRBV4-1,CASSQEGLFSQKLFF
TRBJ2-1,TRBV19,CASNIRTSGMTDEQFF
TRBJ2-2,TRBV20-1,CSVSTSGGHTGELFF
TRBJ2-6,TRBV5-5,CASSLRGFPGANVLTF
TRBJ2-5,TRBV7-2,CASTQTSGGPPAYF
TRBJ2-7,TRBV11-2,CASSRTSGPRILRGEQYF
TRBJ2-5,TRBV5-1,CASSLRGLASVNVGETQYF
TRBJ2-3,TRBV7-8,CASSPGAIPRSDTQYF
TRBJ1-1,TRBV27,CASPGKFWWDTEAFF
TRBJ2-1,TRBV12-3/TRBV12-4,CASWTGDSRINEQFF
TRBJ1-1,TRBV3-1,CASSPRTGVFVGAFF
TRBJ2-2,TRBV7-3,CASTKATGELFF
TRBJ2-5,TRBV18,CASSLNLQETQYF
TRBJ1-5,TRBV4-2,CASSQVNLGQPQHF
TRBJ2-3,TRBV12-3/TRBV12-4,CASRPPSPADTQYF
TRBJ2-1,TRBV24-1,CATSDADGPFGYNEQFF
TRBJ2-1,TRBV5-1,CASNRASGYNEQFF
TRBJ2-7,TRBV19,CASSTPLEEGAYEQYF
TRBJ1-3,TRBV9,CASSVAPSSGNTIYF
TRBJ2-5,TRBV30,CAWTGTGVETQYF
TRBJ2-7,TRBV20-1,CSARGEEGSSYEQYF
TRBJ2-2,TRBV14,CASSHLAGKSANTGELFF